What follows are 6 T cell receptor beta chains derived from one specimen sequenced in a study of control samples from healthy donors and cancer patients. This table comes from immunoSEQ multiplex PCR, and its TCRdb copy is limited to in-frame clones, with some not included. The sample gives about 28,000 clones, 70% to 80% of which show up once; about 20% is in the top ten. Sample: PBMCs. The receptors shown here come from a man in his sixties with head and neck cancer.

The V gene is TRBV19, the J gene TRBJ2-7; no reliable D call. The length of the CDR3 is 12 residues. Trimming left V 7 bases short and J 6 bases short, with 13 bases between. CDR1 is LNHDA and CDR2 is SQIVND in the germline V gene (reference sequence). CDR3 region: CASNLFTAEQYF. The DNA of the CDR3 is TGTGCCAGTAACCTATTCACCGCCGAGCAGTACTTC.

This chain connects TRBV18 to TRBJ1-4; a weak D match, TRBD1 (5 bases). Germline-derived CDR1 and CDR2 are KGHSH and LQKENI. CDR3 length equals 16 residues. V gave up 3 bases and J gave up 0 bases, with 11 bases separating them. This CDR3 is CASSPRQRSTNEKLFF. The CDR3 bases are TGTGCCAGCTCACCTAGACAGCGATCAACTAATGAAAAACTGTTTTTT.

J is TRBJ2-3 and V is TRBV5-4; D gene unclear. Deletions cut 4 bases from V and 4 bases from J, with 10 bases between. The CDR3 consists of 13 residues. Per the germline V gene, CDR1 is SGHNT and CDR2 is YYREEE (reference sequence). The CDR3 nucleotides are TGTGCCAGCAGCCGCCATGGCGCAGATACGCAGTATTTT. Its translation: CASSRHGADTQYF.

The chain employs TRBV5-6 and TRBJ1-5, with TRBD1 matching over 7 bases. V trimming: 2 bases; J trimming: 0 bases; junction bases outside the gene matches: 5. CDR1 SGHDT and CDR2 YYEEEE come from the germline V gene. CDR3 length: 16 amino acids. The CDR3 loop reads CASSLGGQYSNQPQHF. CDR3 DNA: TGTGCCAGCAGCTTAGGGGGACAGTATAGCAATCAGCCCCAGCATTTT.

V is TRBV6-2 or TRBV6-3 and J is TRBJ2-7; D is unresolved. The ends were cut back, 5 bases at V and 0 bases at J, with 14 bases in the middle. Per the germline V gene, CDR1 is MNHEY and CDR2 is SVGEGT. This CDR3 region has 15 residues. Here the CDR3 DNA reads TGTGCCAGCAGTCCGCCGCCCTCGTTCTCCTACGAGCAGTACTTC. The encoded protein is CASSPPPSFSYEQYF.

The CDR3, as DNA: TGTGCCAGCAGTTACGATCGAGGGGGAGCTGGCTACAATGAGCAGTTCTTC. Translation: CASSYDRGGAGYNEQFF. The V gene is TRBV6-2 or TRBV6-3, the J gene TRBJ2-1; TRBD1 might be the D (6 bases). V lost 2 bases, J lost 3 bases, and 17 bases lay in between. Per germline, CDR1 MNHEY and CDR2 SVGEGT. This CDR3 spans 17 amino acids.